This TCR beta chain was obtained from a study of PD-1 blockade in classical Hodgkin lymphoma. Germline V gene lookup returns CDR1 SGHRS and CDR2 YFSETQ. The CDR3 totals 15 residues. V trimming: 3 bases; J trimming: 6 bases; junction bases outside the gene matches: 12. Each and every patient relapsed after autologous stem cell transplantation, and patients got differing brentuximab vedotin exposure. Sequencing was performed with immunoSEQ multiplex PCR; in TCRdb, only in-frame clones are kept and a portion is missing. The sample holds 45,000 or so clones, around 70% seen once. J is TRBJ2-7 and V is TRBV5-1; 7 bases match TRBD1. The input for sequencing was peripheral blood mononuclear cells (PBMCs), taken at baseline. The receptor's source is a human donor with classical Hodgkin lymphoma. CDR3 loop: CASSSSGTEWSEQYF. Written as DNA, the CDR3 is TGCGCCAGCAGCTCCTCCGGGACAGAATGGTCCGAGCAGTACTTC.